The clone carrying this T cell receptor (beta chain) came up a few times. Its antigen is not known. Scientists made TCR beta libraries using quantitative 5'-RACE with molecular barcodes. From the 5' RACE reads, TCRdb called clonotypes with MiXCR, one entry per CDR3 protein. The table lists about 840,000 distinct CDR3 sequences, approximately 12% of them singletons. V shed 3 bases, J shed 3 bases, and the junction held 4 bases outside the gene matches. The CDR3 has 14 residues. The entry originates in a study of CD8 T cells in ankylosing spondylitis. Study-wide points: Blood of patients with ankylosing spondylitis appeared to be characterized by a TCR beta motif of roughly eight highly homologous variants.

This TCR came from a male donor with ankylosing spondylitis. The chain couples TRBV12-3 or TRBV12-4 to TRBJ2-7, with 8 bases matching TRBD1. The sample comprised blood, either unsorted or a sorted T cell fraction (not recorded which). The CDR3 region has the DNA TGTGCCAGCAGTTTGTCGGGACAGGTCTACGAGCAGTACTTC. This encodes CASSLSGQVYEQYF.